The clone carrying this T cell receptor beta chain was seen at least ten times. This sample is drawn from a study of T-cell reconstitution after alpha-beta-depleted transplantation in children. Unique molecular identifiers were built into the TCRbeta library. TCRdb passed the PCR reads through MiXCR, listing each CDR3 protein once. The sample lists about a million distinct CDR3 sequences; roughly 29% were seen once. The source material was PBMCs, mostly from graft donor cells, sampled 360 days after TCRalphabeta/CD19-depleted stem cell transplant. The sequence was obtained from a boy in the first two years of life who had a stem cell transplant for SCID, so the T cells may come from the graft donor.

The DNA of the CDR3 is TGTGCCAGCAGTTACCCTCCGGGGGGGTCGGGGAATGAGCAGTTCTTC. Amino acid sequence: CASSYPPGGSGNEQFF. The chain employs TRBV6-5 and TRBJ2-1; TRBD2 agrees at 8 bases. CDR3 length: 16 residues. Germline trimming cut 2 bases from V and 7 bases from J; bases unmatched to any gene: 10. Germline V CDR1 and CDR2: MNHEY, SVGAGI.